What follows describes a single T cell receptor (beta chain). The data are from a study of blood T cells in healthy people across ages. CDR1 is LNHDA, CDR2 SQIVND, per germline (reference sequence). This CDR3 has 13 residues. Trimming took off 7 bases at V and 5 bases at J, with 12 bases between the two ends. Combining a sample-barcoded 5' primer with a J-beta primer mix, a second PCR ran for 7 to 11 cycles. TCRdb reprocessed the 5' RACE reads with MiXCR, giving one entry per CDR3 protein. The sample carries 550,000 to 650,000 distinct CDR3 sequences, 25% to 35% recorded once. The same specimen was also included in a second study, on T cells of mothers and their children. From that paper: It was found that thymic selection shapes TCR recombination output similarly in related and unrelated pairs.

Sequencing was carried out using blood. The genes are TRBV19 and TRBJ2-4, with D unresolved. This TCR was sampled from a boy between 2 and 15 years old in good health. CDR3 in amino acids: CASTRANQNIQYF. DNA of the CDR3: TGTGCCAGTACCCGTGCAAACCAAAACATTCAGTACTTC.